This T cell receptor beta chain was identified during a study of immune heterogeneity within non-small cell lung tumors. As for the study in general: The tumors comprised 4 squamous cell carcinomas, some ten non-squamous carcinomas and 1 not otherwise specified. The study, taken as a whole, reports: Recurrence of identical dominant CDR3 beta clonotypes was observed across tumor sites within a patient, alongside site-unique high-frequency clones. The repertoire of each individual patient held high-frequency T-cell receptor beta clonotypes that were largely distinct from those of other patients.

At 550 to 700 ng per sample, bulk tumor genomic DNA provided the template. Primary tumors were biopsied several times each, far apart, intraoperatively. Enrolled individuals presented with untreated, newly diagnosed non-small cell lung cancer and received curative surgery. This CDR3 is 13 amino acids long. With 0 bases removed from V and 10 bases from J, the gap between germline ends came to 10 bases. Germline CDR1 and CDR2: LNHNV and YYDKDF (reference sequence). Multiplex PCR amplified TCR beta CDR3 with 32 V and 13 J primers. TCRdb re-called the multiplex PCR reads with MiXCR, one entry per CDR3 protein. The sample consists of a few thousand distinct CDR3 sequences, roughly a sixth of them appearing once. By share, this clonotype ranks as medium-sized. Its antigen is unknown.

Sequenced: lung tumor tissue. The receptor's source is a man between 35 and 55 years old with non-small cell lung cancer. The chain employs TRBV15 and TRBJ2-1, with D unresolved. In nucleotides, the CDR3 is TGTGCCACCAGCAGAGATTCACGCGGCGAGCAGTTCTTC. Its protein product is CATSRDSRGEQFF.